This is a list of T cell receptor beta chains from one sample in a study of CD8 T cells in Susac syndrome. From the immunoSEQ multiplex PCR reads, TCRdb called clonotypes with MiXCR, one entry per CDR3 protein. Among 150,000 to 200,000 distinct CDR3 sequences listed, around 94% were seen once. Sequencing was done on a sample of CD4+ T cells from PBMCs. The receptors were sampled from a human donor in good health. Both conserved end residues are part of each CDR3. D genes are given only for firm matches. Rows may omit the clone size; those that give it use once, few, many or a size class.

cdr3_aa | cdr3_nt | clone_size | v_call | d_call | j_call
CSARKTGGSYNEQFF | TGCAGTGCGCGCAAGACGGGGGGCTCCTACAATGAGCAGTTCTTC | - | TRBV20-1 | TRBD2 | TRBJ2-1
CASSLEGLGGEQYF | TGTGCCAGCAGCTTGGAAGGATTGGGAGGCGAGCAGTACTTC | once | TRBV5-4 | - | TRBJ2-7
CASSQVSGPNEQFF | TGTGCCAGCAGCCAGGTTAGCGGTCCCAATGAGCAGTTCTTC | - | TRBV4-2 | - | TRBJ2-1
CASSPPGQVGWYF | TGTGCCAGCTCACCACCGGGACAGGTGGGCTGGTATTTT | - | TRBV18 | TRBD1 | TRBJ2-3
CASSQRSGETQYF | TGTGCCAGCAGCCAGAGGAGTGGAGAGACCCAGTACTTC | - | TRBV12-3/TRBV12-4 | - | TRBJ2-5
CASSPDEGQSEQYF | TGTGCCAGCAGCCCCGACGAAGGACAGTCCGAGCAGTACTTC | - | TRBV9 | - | TRBJ2-7
CASSVGGSGSTGELFF | TGTGCCAGCAGCGTAGGGGGTTCAGGGAGCACCGGGGAGCTGTTTTTT | - | TRBV9 | - | TRBJ2-2
CASGTVSYTF | TGTGCCAGCGGGACAGTTAGCTACACCTTC | - | TRBV12-3/TRBV12-4 | TRBD1 | TRBJ1-2
CASSSDSSHQPQHF | TGTGCCAGCAGCTCGGACAGCTCGCATCAGCCCCAGCATTTT | - | TRBV9 | - | TRBJ1-5
CSARTTTSMEQFF | TGCAGTGCTAGAACTACTACTAGCATGGAGCAGTTCTTC | once | TRBV20-1 | - | TRBJ2-1
CAWNPGATYEQYF | TGTGCCTGGAACCCCGGAGCGACCTACGAGCAGTACTTC | - | TRBV30 | - | TRBJ2-7